The 10 T cell receptor beta chains below all came from one sample that was sequenced in a study of memory CD4+ T cells and cytomegalovirus serostatus. Single viable CD3+CD4+CD8-CD45RO+ cells were sorted as the memory CD4+ T cells. The table came from immunoSEQ multiplex PCR; TCRdb's copy has only in-frame clones and leaves some out. The sample comprises 61,000 or so clones, around 81% of which are singletons, and around 0.53% rests with the top ten. Sequenced input: memory CD4+ T cells from blood. The receptors stem from an adult in good health and CMV-seronegative. Some clones in this sample may be carry-over from other donors' samples.

The chain carries TRBV9 and TRBJ1-1; unclear D gene. The CDR3 spans 15 residues. Per the germline V gene, CDR1 is SGDLS and CDR2 is YYNGEE. V was shortened by 0 bases and J by 1 base, with 10 bases between the two germline ends. The CDR3 bases are TGTGCCAGCAGCGTAGGCGGGATCGGGAACACTGAAGCTTTCTTT. It codes for CASSVGGIGNTEAFF.

In this sample, this clone turned up once. J is TRBJ2-7 and V is TRBV4-3; 10 nucleotides align to TRBD2. Germline CDR1 reads LGHNA; CDR2 reads YSLEER. This CDR3 has 15 residues. J was trimmed by 1 base and V by 5 bases; bases with no gene match: 5. Here the CDR3 DNA reads TGCGCCAGCAGCTTCCAGCGGGAGGGTTCCTACGAGCAGTACTTC. Translation gives CASSFQREGSYEQYF.

This clone was counted between two and nine times. The chain carries TRBV18 and TRBJ1-2; weak D call: TRBD1 (5 bases). Deletions cut 3 bases from V and 4 bases from J, with 12 bases between. Germline values: CDR1 KGHSH, CDR2 LQKENI. This CDR3 spans 14 amino acids. The DNA of the CDR3 is TGTGCCAGCTCACCTCCGACAGTTTTCTATGGCTACACCTTC. Amino acid sequence: CASSPPTVFYGYTF.

The V call is TRBV28, the J call TRBJ2-7, with 9 bases lining up with TRBD1. CDR1 and CDR2 (germline): MDHEN, SYDVKM. The CDR3 extends over 14 amino acids. V was clipped by 7 bases and J by 4 bases; unmatched bases: 8. DNA of the CDR3: TGTGCCAGCAAGCCCGGGACAGGGCTATACGAGCAGTACTTC. Its translation is CASKPGTGLYEQYF.

The V gene is TRBV7-2, the J gene TRBJ1-4; 9 bases line up with TRBD1. V gave up 2 bases and J gave up 0 bases; unmatched junction bases: 10. The germline CDR1 and CDR2 sequences are SGHTA and FQGNSA. The CDR3 is made up of 19 amino acids. The CDR3 here is CASSLFSPGQGATNEKLFF. For the CDR3, the DNA is TGTGCCAGCAGCTTATTCTCTCCGGGACAGGGCGCAACTAATGAAAAACTGTTTTTT.

The chain uses TRBV7-2 and TRBJ2-5, with a tentative D call TRBD1 (6 bases). The CDR3 runs 14 residues. CDR1 and CDR2 (germline): SGHTA, FQGNSA. Trimming took off 4 bases at V and 1 base at J, with 10 bases between the two ends. Here the CDR3 reads CASSSRTVQETQYF. The CDR3 DNA reads TGTGCCAGCAGCTCCAGGACAGTCCAAGAGACCCAGTACTTC. The variable domain in full, with the rest retrieved from reference TRBV7-2 and TRBJ2-5, is GAGVSQSPSNKVTEKGKDVELRCDPISGHTALYWYRQSLGQGLEFLIYFQGNSAPDKSGLPSDRFSAERTGGSVSTLTIQRTQQEDSAVYLCASSSRTVQETQYFGPGTRLLVL.

This chain's CDR3 is CASTGGTFGTEAFF. The CDR3 region has the DNA TGTGCCAGCACTGGGGGAACTTTCGGCACTGAAGCTTTCTTT. This chain uses TRBV6-1 with TRBJ1-1; D is possibly TRBD1 (5 bases). The CDR3 is 14 residues long. V was pared by 7 bases and J by 4 bases, with 16 bases between. Germline CDR1 and CDR2: MNHNS and SASEGT.

V usage is TRBV5-8 and J usage is TRBJ1-5; D uncertain. Trimming removed 0 bases at V and 1 base at J, with 5 bases between. Per the germline V gene, CDR1 is SGHTS and CDR2 is YDEGEE. The CDR3 consists of 14 residues. DNA of the CDR3: TGTGCCAGCAGCTTGGACAGAAGCAATCAGCCCCAGCATTTT. Its protein product is CASSLDRSNQPQHF.

The rearrangement joins TRBV6-1 to TRBJ1-2, with D perhaps TRBD1 (5 bases). Per germline, CDR1 MNHNS and CDR2 SASEGT. This CDR3 is built from 16 residues. Trimming removed 1 base at V and 6 bases at J, with 18 bases between. The CDR3: CASSEVRKGVFDGYTF. The CDR3, as DNA: TGTGCCAGCAGTGAAGTACGAAAAGGGGTATTCGATGGCTACACCTTC.

The chain combines TRBV18 with TRBJ2-1; 11 bases map to TRBD2. Germline assignment: CDR1 KGHSH and CDR2 LQKENI. The V segment lost 5 bases and the J segment 2 bases; nucleotides outside the gene matches: 5. There are 16 residues in the CDR3. CDR3 residues: CASSYSGGATYNEQFF. In DNA form, the CDR3 reads TGTGCCAGCTCATATAGCGGGGGGGCCACCTACAATGAGCAGTTCTTC.